The rows below give T cell receptor beta chains drawn from one sample of a study of Ad26.COV2.S vaccination and SARS-CoV-2 variants. Profiling relied on immunoSEQ multiplex PCR, and the TCRdb table lists in-frame clones only, not all of them. The sample shows 350,000 to 500,000 clones, roughly 89% of them seen only once. Material: peripheral blood, obtained in a trial of Ad26.COV2.S vaccine versus placebo. All receptors derive from a person aged 18-60 years who received the Ad26.COV2.S COVID-19 vaccine or a placebo. The CDR3 runs from the conserved cysteine through the conserved F or W. Fields, in order: clone size, D gene, V gene, J gene, CDR3 protein, CDR3 DNA. The D gene is left open where the match is weak. Size tells how often a clone was seen (once, few, many) or the class of an expanded clone, and some rows leave it out.

abundance: .; d_gene: .; v_gene: TRBV5-1; j_gene: TRBJ1-3; CDR3aa: CASSRPDVSSGNTIYF; CDR3nt: TGCGCCAGCAGCCGACCCGACGTGAGCTCTGGAAACACCATATATTTT
abundance: .; d_gene: .; v_gene: TRBV7-2; j_gene: TRBJ2-3; CDR3aa: CASSLVGTDTQYF; CDR3nt: TGTGCCAGCAGCTTAGTCGGGACAGATACGCAGTATTTT
abundance: many; d_gene: .; v_gene: TRBV3-1/TRBV3-2; j_gene: TRBJ2-1; CDR3aa: CASSPQLDIYNEQFF; CDR3nt: TGTGCCAGCAGCCCTCAACTAGACATATACAATGAGCAGTTCTTC
abundance: .; d_gene: .; v_gene: TRBV2; j_gene: TRBJ1-3; CDR3aa: CARGGRSPSGNTIYF; CDR3nt: TGTGCCAGGGGAGGAAGGTCCCCCTCTGGAAACACCATATATTTT
abundance: .; d_gene: .; v_gene: TRBV11-2; j_gene: TRBJ2-1; CDR3aa: CASKRRNYNEQFF; CDR3nt: TGTGCCAGCAAACGGAGGAACTACAATGAGCAGTTCTTC
abundance: once; d_gene: .; v_gene: TRBV18; j_gene: TRBJ2-3; CDR3aa: CASSPGWGGEDTQYF; CDR3nt: TGTGCCAGCTCACCAGGGTGGGGGGGCGAAGATACGCAGTATTTT
abundance: .; d_gene: .; v_gene: TRBV6-5; j_gene: TRBJ2-3; CDR3aa: CASSIGDTQYF; CDR3nt: TGTGCCAGCAGCATCGGGGATACGCAGTATTTT
abundance: once; d_gene: TRBD2; v_gene: TRBV6-2/TRBV6-3; j_gene: TRBJ2-6; CDR3aa: CASSTLAGALSGANVLTF; CDR3nt: TGTGCCAGCAGTACCTTAGCGGGGGCGCTCTCTGGGGCCAACGTCCTGACTTTC
abundance: .; d_gene: TRBD2; v_gene: TRBV5-4; j_gene: TRBJ2-5; CDR3aa: CASSSDSGTSYQETQYF; CDR3nt: TGTGCCAGCAGCTCCGACTCCGGGACTAGCTACCAAGAGACCCAGTACTTC
abundance: once; d_gene: .; v_gene: TRBV6-5; j_gene: TRBJ2-5; CDR3aa: CASSGGLRGTQYF; CDR3nt: TGTGCCAGCAGCGGGGGGCTGAGAGGGACCCAGTACTTC
abundance: .; d_gene: .; v_gene: TRBV4-1; j_gene: TRBJ2-5; CDR3aa: CASSQDPRPQETQYF; CDR3nt: TGCGCCAGCAGCCAAGATCCCCGGCCACAAGAGACCCAGTACTTC
abundance: .; d_gene: .; v_gene: TRBV27; j_gene: TRBJ1-1; CDR3aa: CASSLGFVNTEAFF; CDR3nt: TGTGCCAGCAGTTTAGGCTTCGTGAACACTGAAGCTTTCTTT
abundance: once; d_gene: TRBD1; v_gene: TRBV4-1; j_gene: TRBJ1-5; CDR3aa: CASSQDTSRGRGIQPQHF; CDR3nt: TGCGCCAGCAGCCAAGATACGTCGAGGGGGCGAGGGATTCAGCCCCAGCATTTT
abundance: .; d_gene: TRBD1; v_gene: TRBV30; j_gene: TRBJ1-5; CDR3aa: CAFDRDNQPQHF; CDR3nt: TGTGCCTTTGACAGGGACAATCAGCCCCAGCATTTT
abundance: few; d_gene: TRBD1; v_gene: TRBV9; j_gene: TRBJ1-6; CDR3aa: CASSVDGQGNSPLHF; CDR3nt: TGTGCCAGCAGCGTAGATGGACAGGGTAATTCACCCCTCCACTTT
abundance: .; d_gene: .; v_gene: TRBV18; j_gene: TRBJ1-5; CDR3aa: CASSPQSHSNQPQHF; CDR3nt: TGTGCCAGCTCACCACAATCCCACTCTAATCAGCCCCAGCATTTT
abundance: .; d_gene: .; v_gene: TRBV7-3; j_gene: TRBJ2-3; CDR3aa: CASSPGTQKDTQYF; CDR3nt: TGTGCCAGCAGCCCCGGGACCCAGAAAGATACGCAGTATTTT
abundance: few; d_gene: .; v_gene: TRBV5-5; j_gene: TRBJ1-1; CDR3aa: CASSMTATLGTEAFF; CDR3nt: TGTGCCAGCAGCATGACAGCTACCTTAGGGACTGAAGCTTTCTTT
abundance: .; d_gene: .; v_gene: TRBV6-2/TRBV6-3; j_gene: TRBJ1-1; CDR3aa: CASSYRQTHEAFF; CDR3nt: TGTGCCAGCAGTTACCGCCAGACCCATGAAGCTTTCTTT
abundance: once; d_gene: TRBD1; v_gene: TRBV5-5; j_gene: TRBJ1-2; CDR3aa: CASSYRDGTGANYGYTF; CDR3nt: TGTGCCAGCAGTTACCGGGACGGGACAGGAGCTAACTATGGCTACACCTTC
abundance: .; d_gene: .; v_gene: TRBV29-1; j_gene: TRBJ1-2; CDR3aa: CSVDNNRNYGYTF; CDR3nt: TGCAGCGTTGACAACAATCGAAACTATGGCTACACCTTC
abundance: .; d_gene: .; v_gene: TRBV28; j_gene: TRBJ1-2; CDR3aa: CASSSRGWGAYGYTF; CDR3nt: TGTGCCAGCAGTTCTAGGGGATGGGGGGCTTATGGCTACACCTTC
abundance: .; d_gene: TRBD1; v_gene: TRBV28; j_gene: TRBJ1-5; CDR3aa: CASSRGTGGIGQPQHF; CDR3nt: TGTGCCAGCAGTCGAGGGACAGGTGGGATTGGGCAGCCCCAGCATTTT
abundance: few; d_gene: .; v_gene: TRBV3-1/TRBV3-2; j_gene: TRBJ1-3; CDR3aa: CASRGTSGNTIYF; CDR3nt: TGTGCCAGCAGGGGGACTTCGGGAAACACCATATATTTT
abundance: .; d_gene: .; v_gene: TRBV3-1/TRBV3-2; j_gene: TRBJ1-6; CDR3aa: CASSHLQGIDSPLHF; CDR3nt: TGTGCCAGCAGCCACTTACAGGGAATCGATTCACCCCTCCACTTT
abundance: .; d_gene: .; v_gene: TRBV15; j_gene: TRBJ1-3; CDR3aa: CATSRAVGLFSGNTIYF; CDR3nt: TGTGCCACCAGTAGAGCAGTTGGGCTGTTCTCTGGAAACACCATATATTTT
abundance: .; d_gene: TRBD1; v_gene: TRBV18; j_gene: TRBJ2-7; CDR3aa: CASSLRDRAAYEQYF; CDR3nt: TGTGCCAGCTCACTCCGGGACAGGGCGGCCTACGAGCAGTACTTC
abundance: .; d_gene: .; v_gene: TRBV12-3/TRBV12-4; j_gene: TRBJ1-5; CDR3aa: CASSLDSNQPQHF; CDR3nt: TGTGCCAGCAGTTTAGATAGCAATCAGCCCCAGCATTTT